This entry features one T cell receptor beta chain sequence. Its cognate antigen is unknown. PCR amplification relied on 60 Vbeta primers (plus 13 Jbeta primers). Produced via immunoSEQ multiplex PCR; TCRdb's table is partial and in-frame only. Of more than 95,000 clones in the sample, under 65% were seen once. These data originate in a study of cytomegalovirus exposure and HLA in healthy donors. The study, taken as a whole, reports: Common viral pathogens seemed, in a later analysis, to connect with several of the most significant clusters. Some public TCRs appeared in many individuals, while most sequences were rare.

Sequenced input: PBMCs. The TCR originated in a man aged 55 to 70 in good health and CMV-seronegative.

Written as DNA, the CDR3 is TGTGCCAGCACGTCGGACAGCATGGGCAATCAGCCCCAGCATTTT. Translating it yields CASTSDSMGNQPQHF. The chain carries TRBV7-2 and TRBJ1-5, with D possibly being TRBD1 (6 bases). This CDR3 has 15 amino acids. The V end was cut by 7 bases, the J end by 2 bases, with 15 bases between. Germline V lookup: CDR1 SGHTA, CDR2 FQGNSA.